This TCR beta chain emerged from a study of blood T cell repertoires in COVID-19. About the study: Researchers got acute and convalescent COVID-19 samples from the United States, Italy and Spain.

The CDR3 has 17 amino acids. Trimming cost V 6 bases and J 4 bases; bases outside gene matches: 11. CDR1 MNHEY and CDR2 SVGEGT come from the germline V gene. Authors' methods: Reference gene primer amplification gave estimated nucleated cell counts. Using immunoSEQ multiplex PCR, the repertoire was profiled, and TCRdb retains in-frame clones only, with some absent. The D gene and trimming were derived from the DNA, and the V and J assignments and clone size from that table. This sample yields roughly 250,000 clones, of which about 80% are seen a single time; under 2% belongs to the top ten. The specimen sequenced was peripheral blood. The V call is TRBV6-2 or TRBV6-3, the J call TRBJ2-1; the match to TRBD2 covers 11 bases. This sequence originates from a woman of 80 years or more with acute or convalescent COVID-19. The CDR3 loop reads CASSPPPTSGSYNEQFF. The CDR3 nucleotides are TGTGCCAGCAGCCCACCCCCCACTAGCGGGAGTTACAATGAGCAGTTCTTC.